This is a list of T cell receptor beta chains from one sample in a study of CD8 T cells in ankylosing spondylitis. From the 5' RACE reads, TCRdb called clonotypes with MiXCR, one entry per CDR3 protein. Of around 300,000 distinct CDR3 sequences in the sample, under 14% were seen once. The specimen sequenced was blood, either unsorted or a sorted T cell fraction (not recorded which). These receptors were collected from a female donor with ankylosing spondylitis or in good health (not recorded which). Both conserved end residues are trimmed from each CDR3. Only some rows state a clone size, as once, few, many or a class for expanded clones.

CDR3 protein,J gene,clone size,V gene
ASTPAGAFSYEQY,TRBJ2-7,many,TRBV12-3/TRBV12-4
SAREPGHLYNEQF,TRBJ2-1,many,TRBV20-1
ASSLGISGGPYNEQF,TRBJ2-1,NA,TRBV11-2
ASSRTGSPANTEAF,TRBJ1-1,many,TRBV6-1
ASRFRGQGLTEAF,TRBJ1-1,many,TRBV6-2/TRBV6-3
ASSPGTVNSPLH,TRBJ1-6,many,TRBV12-3/TRBV12-4
ASSHRGLDTGELF,TRBJ2-2,NA,TRBV5-1
ASRPALSYEQY,TRBJ2-7,many,TRBV28
SFEKGQAHGYT,TRBJ1-2,many,TRBV29-1
ASSLEVAGATEQF,TRBJ2-1,few,TRBV7-2